This entry describes one TCR beta chain. The data were taken from a study of blood T cells in healthy people across ages. Total RNA, at least 5.5 micrograms per sample, came from PBMCs. A sample-barcoded 5' primer and a J-beta primer mix were used in a second PCR of roughly 7 to 11 cycles. Every single cDNA molecule received a tag from a template-switch adaptor with 12 random nucleotides. TCRdb re-called the 5' RACE reads through MiXCR, storing one row per CDR3 protein. The sample has over 1,500,000 distinct CDR3 sequences, about 49% seen once. The receptor's source is a woman between 35 and 50 years old in good health. Sequencing was done on a sample of blood.

The DNA of the CDR3 is TGTGCCAGCAGTTTCCTAGTCAGGGGGTCTGAGCAGTTCTTC. It yields the protein CASSFLVRGSEQFF. The V and J genes are TRBV12-3 or TRBV12-4 and TRBJ2-1, with TRBD1 matching over 7 bases. The CDR3 length is 14 residues. J gave up 9 bases and V 3 bases, and 8 bases lay outside the gene matches.